The clone carrying this T cell receptor beta chain was seen at least ten times. Antigen specificity is unknown. This CDR3 has 11 residues. The ends were cut back, 3 bases at V and 7 bases at J, with 6 bases in the middle. Germline loops: CDR1 MDHEN, CDR2 SYDVKM. For Graves' hyperthyroidism to be stable, ophthalmopathy could not progress within 18 months. The record originates from a study of T cells in Graves' hyperthyroidism and ophthalmopathy. The CDR3 regions of TCR beta were amplified from RNA transcripts. First-round RT-PCR with HTBI primers amplified the TCR CDR3 region. TCRdb reprocessed the multiplex PCR reads with MiXCR, giving one entry per CDR3 protein. The data show a few hundred thousand distinct CDR3 sequences, about 18% seen once. General observations from the study: Ophthalmopathy was identified by the model a median around 6 months ahead of onset. Ophthalmopathy was distinguished from stable hyperthyroidism by 13 V-J signatures.

The sequenced sample consisted of blood. The rearrangement uses TRBV28 and TRBJ1-2; the D is unclear. The sequence derives from a young woman with Graves' hyperthyroidism. The CDR3 nucleotides are TGTGCCAGCAGTTTGCGAGGTGGCTACACCTTC. Protein sequence: CASSLRGGYTF.